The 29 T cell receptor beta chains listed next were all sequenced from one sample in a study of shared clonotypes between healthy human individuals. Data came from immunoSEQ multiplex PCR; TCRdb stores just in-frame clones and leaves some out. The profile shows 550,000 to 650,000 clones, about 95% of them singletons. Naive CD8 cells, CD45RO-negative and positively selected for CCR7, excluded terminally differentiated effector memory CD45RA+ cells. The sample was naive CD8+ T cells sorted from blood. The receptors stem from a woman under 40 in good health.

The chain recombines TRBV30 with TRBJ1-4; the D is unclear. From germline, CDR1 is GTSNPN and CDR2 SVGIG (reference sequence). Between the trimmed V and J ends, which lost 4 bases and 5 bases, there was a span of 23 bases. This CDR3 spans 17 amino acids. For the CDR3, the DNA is TGTGCCTGGAACTCCCGGGAGCCGGGCCCCCTCAATGAAAAACTGTTTTTT. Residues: CAWNSREPGPLNEKLFF.

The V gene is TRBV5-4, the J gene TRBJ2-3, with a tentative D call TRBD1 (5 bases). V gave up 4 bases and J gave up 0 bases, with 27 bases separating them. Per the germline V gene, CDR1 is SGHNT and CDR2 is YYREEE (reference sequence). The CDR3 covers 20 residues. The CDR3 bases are TGTGCCAGCAGCAGGACAAGGCTGGGCATCCCCACTACTAGCACAGATACGCAGTATTTT. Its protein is CASSRTRLGIPTTSTDTQYF.

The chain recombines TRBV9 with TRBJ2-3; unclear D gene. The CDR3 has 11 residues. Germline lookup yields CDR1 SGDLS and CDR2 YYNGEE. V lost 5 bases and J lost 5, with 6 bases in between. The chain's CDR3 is CASRVGDTQYF. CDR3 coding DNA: TGTGCCAGCAGGGTTGGAGATACGCAGTATTTT.

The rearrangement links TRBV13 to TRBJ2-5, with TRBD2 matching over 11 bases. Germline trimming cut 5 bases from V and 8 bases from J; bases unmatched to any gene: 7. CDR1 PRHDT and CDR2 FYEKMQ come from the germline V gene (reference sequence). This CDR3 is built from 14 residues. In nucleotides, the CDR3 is TGTGCCAGCAGCCTTAAACTAGCGGGGGAAACCCAGTACTTC. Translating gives CASSLKLAGETQYF.

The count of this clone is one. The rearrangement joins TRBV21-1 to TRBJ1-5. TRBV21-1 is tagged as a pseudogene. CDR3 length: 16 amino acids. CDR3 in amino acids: CASSKDGGASNQPQHF. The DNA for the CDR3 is TGTGCCAGCAGCAAAGATGGCGGAGCAAGCAATCAGCCCCAGCATTTT.

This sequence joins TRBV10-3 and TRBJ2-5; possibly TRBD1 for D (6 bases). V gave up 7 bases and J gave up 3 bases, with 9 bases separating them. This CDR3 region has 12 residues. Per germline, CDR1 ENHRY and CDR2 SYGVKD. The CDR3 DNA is TGTGCCATCATGAACAGGGAAGAGACCCAGTACTTC. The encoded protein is CAIMNREETQYF.

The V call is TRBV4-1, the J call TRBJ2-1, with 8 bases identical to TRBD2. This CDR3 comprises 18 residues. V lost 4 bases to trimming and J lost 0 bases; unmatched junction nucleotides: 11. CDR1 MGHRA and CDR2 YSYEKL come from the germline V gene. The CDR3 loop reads CASSPQPPSGSSYNEQFF. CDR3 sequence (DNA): TGCGCCAGCAGCCCCCAACCCCCCAGCGGGAGCTCCTACAATGAGCAGTTCTTC.

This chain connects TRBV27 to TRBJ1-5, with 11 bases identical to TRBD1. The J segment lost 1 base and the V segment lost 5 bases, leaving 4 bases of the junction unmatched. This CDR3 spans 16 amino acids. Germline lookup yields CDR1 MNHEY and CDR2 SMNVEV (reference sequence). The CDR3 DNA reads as TGTGCCAGCAGTCCCGGGACAGGGGGGAGCAATCAGCCCCAGCATTTT. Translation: CASSPGTGGSNQPQHF.

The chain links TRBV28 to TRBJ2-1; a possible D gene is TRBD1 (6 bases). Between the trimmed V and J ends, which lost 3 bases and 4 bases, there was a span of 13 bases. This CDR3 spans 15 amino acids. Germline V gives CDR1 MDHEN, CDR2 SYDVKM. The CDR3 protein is CASSLELGGYNEQFF. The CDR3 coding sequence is TGTGCCAGCAGTTTGGAGTTAGGGGGATACAATGAGCAGTTCTTC.

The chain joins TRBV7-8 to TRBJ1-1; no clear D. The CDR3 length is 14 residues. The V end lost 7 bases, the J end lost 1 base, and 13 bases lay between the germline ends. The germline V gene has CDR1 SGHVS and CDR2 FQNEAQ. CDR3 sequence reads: CASIGRHSNTEAFF. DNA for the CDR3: TGTGCCAGCATCGGAAGACACTCGAACACTGAAGCTTTCTTT.

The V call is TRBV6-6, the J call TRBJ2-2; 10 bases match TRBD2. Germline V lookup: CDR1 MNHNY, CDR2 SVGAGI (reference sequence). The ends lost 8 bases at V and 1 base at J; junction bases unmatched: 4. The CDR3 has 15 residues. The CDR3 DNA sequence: TGTGCCAGCGCCGGGACTAGCGTGAACACCGGGGAGCTGTTTTTT. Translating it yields CASAGTSVNTGELFF.

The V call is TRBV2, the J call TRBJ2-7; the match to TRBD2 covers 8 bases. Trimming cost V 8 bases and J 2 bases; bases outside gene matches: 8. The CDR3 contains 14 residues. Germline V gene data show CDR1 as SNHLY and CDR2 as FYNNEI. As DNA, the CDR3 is TGTGCCAGCCAGGTGGGTAGCGGGACCTACGAGCAGTACTTC. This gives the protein CASQVGSGTYEQYF.

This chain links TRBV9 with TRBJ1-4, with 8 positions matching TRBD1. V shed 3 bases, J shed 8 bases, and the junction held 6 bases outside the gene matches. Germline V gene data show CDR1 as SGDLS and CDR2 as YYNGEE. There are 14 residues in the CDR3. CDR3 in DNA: TGTGCCAGCAGCGCCTCAGGGGGCTGGGAAAAACTGTTTTTT. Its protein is CASSASGGWEKLFF.

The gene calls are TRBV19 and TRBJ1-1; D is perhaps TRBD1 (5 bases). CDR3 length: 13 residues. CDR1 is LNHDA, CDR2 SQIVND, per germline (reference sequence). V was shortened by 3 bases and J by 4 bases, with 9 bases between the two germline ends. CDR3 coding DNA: TGTGCCAGTAGTATCTCGGGGGTCACTGAAGCTTTCTTT. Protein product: CASSISGVTEAFF.

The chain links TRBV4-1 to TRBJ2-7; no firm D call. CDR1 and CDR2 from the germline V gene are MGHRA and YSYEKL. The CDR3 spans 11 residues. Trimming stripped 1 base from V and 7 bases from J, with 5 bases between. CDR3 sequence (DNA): TGCGCCAGCAGCCAAGGGGAAGAGCAGTACTTC. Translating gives CASSQGEEQYF.

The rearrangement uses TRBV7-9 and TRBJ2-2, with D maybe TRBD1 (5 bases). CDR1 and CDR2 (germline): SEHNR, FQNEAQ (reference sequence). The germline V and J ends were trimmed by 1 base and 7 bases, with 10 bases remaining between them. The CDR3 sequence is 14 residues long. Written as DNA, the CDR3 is TGTGCCAGCAGCTTAGAGGGGCCCGTCGGGGAGCTGTTTTTT. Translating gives CASSLEGPVGELFF.

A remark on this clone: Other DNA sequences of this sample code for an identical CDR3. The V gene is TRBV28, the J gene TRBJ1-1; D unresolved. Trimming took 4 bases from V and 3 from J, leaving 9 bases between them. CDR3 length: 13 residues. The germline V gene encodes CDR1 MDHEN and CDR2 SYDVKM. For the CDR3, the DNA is TGTGCCAGCAGTTCAGTGGGAGACACTGAAGCTTTCTTT. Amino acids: CASSSVGDTEAFF.

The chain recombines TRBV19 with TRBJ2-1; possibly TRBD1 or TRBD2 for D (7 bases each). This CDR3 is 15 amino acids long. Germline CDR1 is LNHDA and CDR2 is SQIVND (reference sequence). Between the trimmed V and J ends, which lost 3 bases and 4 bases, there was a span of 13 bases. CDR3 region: CASSIDREGYNEQFF. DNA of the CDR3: TGTGCCAGTAGTATTGACAGGGAGGGTTACAATGAGCAGTTCTTC.

CDR3 DNA: TGTGCCAGCAGCTTACGAGGGGGTAGCACTGAAGCTTTCTTT. The encoded protein is CASSLRGGSTEAFF. V and J are TRBV11-2 and TRBJ1-1, with a tentative D call TRBD1 (6 bases). The germline gives CDR1 SGHAT, CDR2 FQNNGV. Trimming took 2 bases from V and 4 from J, leaving 11 bases between them. This CDR3 has 14 residues.

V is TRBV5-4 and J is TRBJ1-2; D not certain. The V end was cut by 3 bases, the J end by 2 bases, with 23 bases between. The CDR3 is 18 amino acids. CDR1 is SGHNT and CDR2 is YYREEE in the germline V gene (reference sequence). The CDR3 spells CASSSLNVSAKRNYGYTF. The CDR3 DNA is TGTGCCAGCAGCTCCCTAAACGTATCCGCCAAACGAAACTATGGCTACACCTTC.

CDR3 amino acids: CASSYSGQGASGYTF. The CDR3 DNA is TGTGCCAGCAGTTACTCGGGACAGGGGGCGAGTGGCTACACCTTC. V usage is TRBV6-5 and J usage is TRBJ1-2, with TRBD1 matching 12 bases. This CDR3 comprises 15 residues. Germline trimming cut 0 bases from V and 7 bases from J; bases unmatched to any gene: 3. Germline values: CDR1 MNHEY, CDR2 SVGAGI.

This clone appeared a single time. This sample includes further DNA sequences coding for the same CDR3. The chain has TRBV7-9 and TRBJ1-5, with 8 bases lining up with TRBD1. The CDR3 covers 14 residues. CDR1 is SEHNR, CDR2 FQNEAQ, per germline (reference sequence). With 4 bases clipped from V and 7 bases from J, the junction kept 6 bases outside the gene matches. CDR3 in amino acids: CASSSGQGGQPQHF. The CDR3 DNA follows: TGTGCCAGCAGCTCAGGACAGGGCGGGCAGCCCCAGCATTTT.

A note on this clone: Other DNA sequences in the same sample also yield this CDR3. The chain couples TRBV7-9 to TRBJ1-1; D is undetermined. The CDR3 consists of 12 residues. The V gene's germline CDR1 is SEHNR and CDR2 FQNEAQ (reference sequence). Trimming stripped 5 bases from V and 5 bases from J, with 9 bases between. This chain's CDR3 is CASSLMGTEAFF. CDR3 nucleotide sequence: TGTGCCAGCAGCCTTATGGGGACTGAAGCTTTCTTT. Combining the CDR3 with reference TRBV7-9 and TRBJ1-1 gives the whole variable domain DTGVSQNPRHKITKRGQNVTFRCDPISEHNRLYWYRQTLGQGPEFLTYFQNEAQLEKSRLLSDRFSAERPKGSFSTLEIQRTEQGDSAMYLCASSLMGTEAFFGQGTRLTVV.

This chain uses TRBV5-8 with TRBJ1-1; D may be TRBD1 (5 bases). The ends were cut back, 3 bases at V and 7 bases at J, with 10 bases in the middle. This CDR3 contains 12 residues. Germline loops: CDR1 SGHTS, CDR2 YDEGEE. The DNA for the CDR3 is TGTGCCAGCAGCTCCGGACACGGTGAAGCTTTCTTT. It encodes CASSSGHGEAFF.

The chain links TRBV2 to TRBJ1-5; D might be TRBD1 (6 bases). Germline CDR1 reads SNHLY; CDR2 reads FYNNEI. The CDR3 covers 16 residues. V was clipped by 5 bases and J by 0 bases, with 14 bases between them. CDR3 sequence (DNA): TGTGCCAGCAGTCCGGGACACTTCTTTAGCAATCAGCCCCAGCATTTT. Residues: CASSPGHFFSNQPQHF.

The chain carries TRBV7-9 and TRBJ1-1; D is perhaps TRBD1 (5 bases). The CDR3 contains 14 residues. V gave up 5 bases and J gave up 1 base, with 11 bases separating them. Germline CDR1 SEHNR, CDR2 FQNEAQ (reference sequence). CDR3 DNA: TGTGCCAGCAGCCGAGAGACAGCGAACACTGAAGCTTTCTTT. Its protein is CASSRETANTEAFF.

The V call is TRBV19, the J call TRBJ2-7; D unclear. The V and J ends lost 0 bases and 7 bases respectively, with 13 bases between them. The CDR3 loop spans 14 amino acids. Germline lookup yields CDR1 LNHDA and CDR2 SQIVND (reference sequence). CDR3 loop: CASSIDPTYVEQYF. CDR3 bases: TGTGCCAGTAGTATAGATCCGACCTACGTGGAGCAGTACTTC.

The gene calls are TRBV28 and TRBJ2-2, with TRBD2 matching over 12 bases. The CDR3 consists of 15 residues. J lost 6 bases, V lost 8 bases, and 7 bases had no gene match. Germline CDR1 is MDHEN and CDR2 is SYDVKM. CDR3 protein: CASLLAGGGPGELFF. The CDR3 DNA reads TGTGCCAGCCTACTAGCGGGAGGAGGGCCCGGGGAGCTGTTTTTT. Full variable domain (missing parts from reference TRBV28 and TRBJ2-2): DVKVTQSSRYLVKRTGEKVFLECVQDMDHENMFWYRQDPGLGLRLIYFSYDVKMKEKGDIPEGYSVSREKKERFSLILESASTNQTSMYLCASLLAGGGPGELFFGEGSRLTVL.

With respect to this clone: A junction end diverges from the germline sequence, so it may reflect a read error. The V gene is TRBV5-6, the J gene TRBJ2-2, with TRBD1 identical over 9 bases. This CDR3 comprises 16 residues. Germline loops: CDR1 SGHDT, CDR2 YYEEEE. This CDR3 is CASARTGALDTRELFF. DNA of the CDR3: TGTGCCAGCGCCCGGACAGGGGCCCTCGACACCAGGGAGCTGTTTTTT. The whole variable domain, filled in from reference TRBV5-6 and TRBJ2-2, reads DAGVTQSPTHLIKTRGQQVTLRCSPKSGHDTVSWYQQALGQGPQFIFQYYEEEERQRGNFPDRFSGHQFPNYSSELNVNALLLGDSALYLCASARTGALDTRELFFGEGSRLTVL.